These 16 T cell receptor beta chains share one sample of origin, sequenced in a study of radiotherapy plus CTLA-4 blockade in lung cancer listed by TCRdb under 2018. Receptors were amplified or captured by the immunoSEQ multiplex PCR assay. The clones in this table, taken by TCRdb from immuneACCESS, are in-frame only. Not every clone is retained; where verified, under half of the shortfall comes from an unresolved V gene, and the cause of the rest is unknown. The sample table lists about 43,000 clones, approximately 67% of them with a count of one. Jointly, the top ten make up 20% to 25% of the sample. Sequencing used peripheral blood, obtained from a patient treated with radiotherapy plus ipilimumab. Source of these receptors: a human donor with non-small cell lung cancer who had a partial response to radiotherapy plus ipilimumab.

The V call is TRBV6-5, the J call TRBJ2-7; D is unresolved. Looked up from germline, CDR1 is MNHEY and CDR2 is SVGAGI. The ends were cut back, 6 bases at V and 3 bases at J, with 6 bases in the middle. There are 11 residues in the CDR3. CDR3 residues: CASSNFYEQYF. Here the CDR3 DNA reads TGTGCCAGCAGCAACTTCTACGAGCAGTACTTC.

V is TRBV19 and J is TRBJ1-2; 7 bases are shared with TRBD1. The CDR3 runs to 16 residues. The germline gives CDR1 LNHDA, CDR2 SQIVND (reference sequence). Trimming cost V 7 bases and J 0 bases; bases outside gene matches: 11. The CDR3 is CASTPAGTDANYGYTF. Here the CDR3 DNA reads TGTGCCAGTACCCCCGCGGGGACAGACGCTAACTATGGCTACACCTTC.

This rearrangement joins TRBV18 to TRBJ1-5; D uncertain. V dropped 3 bases and J dropped 0 bases, with 18 bases sitting between them. Germline V lookup: CDR1 KGHSH, CDR2 LQKENI. The CDR3 has 18 amino acids. DNA for the CDR3: TGTGCCAGCTCACCGAAACCTCCAAGCAGGCATAGCAATCAGCCCCAGCATTTT. This encodes CASSPKPPSRHSNQPQHF.

The chain uses TRBV6-5 and TRBJ2-6; the D is unclear. The ends were cut back, 5 bases at V and 0 bases at J, with 8 bases in the middle. CDR1 and CDR2 from the germline V gene are MNHEY and SVGAGI. This CDR3 region has 15 residues. The CDR3 spells CASSRIVSGANVLTF. The DNA for the CDR3 is TGTGCCAGCAGTCGTATTGTCTCTGGGGCCAACGTCCTGACTTTC.

V is TRBV27 and J is TRBJ2-5; TRBD1 agrees at 7 bases. The end of the DNA fits TRBJ2-7 better, so the J call may be wrong. The length of the CDR3 is 15 residues. Germline V gene lookup returns CDR1 MNHEY and CDR2 SMNVEV (reference sequence). CDR3 region: CASSLATGTSYEQYF. The CDR3 DNA reads TGTGCCAGCAGTTTGGCGACAGGGACCTCCTACGAGCAGTACTTC.

CDR3 region: CASRIEGRGGGYTF. CDR3 in DNA: TGTGCCAGCAGAATCGAAGGGCGGGGAGGTGGCTACACCTTC. The chain recombines TRBV6-1 with TRBJ1-2; D ambiguous. The CDR3 spans 14 residues. From germline, CDR1 is MNHNS and CDR2 SASEGT. Trimming pared 6 bases from V and 7 bases from J, leaving 18 bases between.

The V and J genes are TRBV4-3 and TRBJ1-2, with D possibly matching TRBD1 (5 bases). Trimming shortened V by 0 bases and J by 5 bases, and 13 bases separated the two germline ends. CDR1 and CDR2 from the germline V gene are LGHNA and YSLEER. The CDR3 totals 15 residues. Here the CDR3 reads CASSQELRVRYGYTF. The CDR3 DNA sequence: TGCGCCAGCAGCCAAGAACTCAGGGTACGTTATGGCTACACCTTC.

This clone was counted a few times. V is TRBV5-6 and J is TRBJ2-7; D not resolved. Germline V CDR1 and CDR2: SGHDT, YYEEEE. The CDR3 runs 11 residues. Trimming removed 4 bases at V and 5 bases at J, with 7 bases between. CDR3 bases: TGTGCCAGCAGCCTTCGGGACGAGCAGTACTTC. Translation gives CASSLRDEQYF.

The V gene is TRBV6-7, the J gene TRBJ2-2, with no clear D. TRBV6-7 is marked as an open reading frame, function uncertain. V lost 5 bases and J 5 bases, leaving 3 bases between the germline ends. This CDR3 has 11 amino acids. DNA for the CDR3: TGTGCCAGCAGTCGGACCGGGGAGCTGTTTTTT. It translates to CASSRTGELFF.

This clone occurred once. The chain couples TRBV15 to TRBJ2-7; 8 bases are shared with TRBD1. The CDR3 runs to 15 residues. The germline gives CDR1 LNHNV, CDR2 YYDKDF (reference sequence). V gave up 5 bases and J gave up 3 bases; unmatched junction bases: 9. The CDR3 DNA sequence: TGTGCCACCAGCCGCGGACAGGGCATTCGCTACGAGCAGTACTTC. Translation gives CATSRGQGIRYEQYF.

The chain employs TRBV18 and TRBJ2-1, with 8 positions matching TRBD1. CDR3 length: 15 amino acids. V trimming: 3 bases; J trimming: 6 bases; junction bases outside the gene matches: 7. In germline, CDR1 is KGHSH, CDR2 LQKENI. In DNA form, the CDR3 reads TGTGCCAGCTCACCCTTCAGGGGGCTCCCCAATGAGCAGTTCTTC. It yields the protein CASSPFRGLPNEQFF.

V usage is TRBV19 and J usage is TRBJ2-7; 14 nucleotides match TRBD2. V gave up 2 bases and J gave up 6 bases; unmatched junction bases: 6. The CDR3 is made up of 16 amino acids. CDR1 is LNHDA, CDR2 SQIVND, per germline (reference sequence). The CDR3 here is CASSITTGLAGAEQYF. DNA of the CDR3: TGTGCCAGTAGTATAACCACGGGACTAGCGGGAGCCGAGCAGTACTTC. Using reference TRBV19 and TRBJ2-7 for the parts outside the CDR3, the full variable domain is DGGITQSPKYLFRKEGQNVTLSCEQNLNHDAMYWYRQDPGQGLRLIYYSQIVNDFQKGDIAEGYSVSREKKESFPLTVTSAQKNPTAFYLCASSITTGLAGAEQYFGPGTRLTVT.

The rearrangement links TRBV15 to TRBJ2-7; D is ambiguous. The germline CDR1 and CDR2 sequences are LNHNV and YYDKDF (reference sequence). V was clipped by 2 bases and J by 2 bases, with 10 bases between them. This CDR3 spans 14 amino acids. CDR3 region: CATSRSNRAYEQYF. In DNA, the CDR3 is TGTGCCACCAGCAGATCCAACAGAGCCTACGAGCAGTACTTC.

This clone was counted only a few times. The rearrangement joins TRBV7-2 to TRBJ1-2; D remains unclear. There are 17 residues in the CDR3. In germline, CDR1 is SGHTA, CDR2 FQGNSA. The V end was cut by 5 bases, the J end by 4 bases, with 23 bases between. CDR3 coding DNA: TGTGCCAGCAGCCCAGACCGTCCCCTAGTAGCGATCTATGGCTACACCTTC. Translation: CASSPDRPLVAIYGYTF.

This sequence joins TRBV6-5 and TRBJ1-1; D is possibly TRBD1 (5 bases). The V and J ends lost 5 bases and 10 bases respectively, with 17 bases between them. This CDR3 is 13 amino acids long. Germline V gives CDR1 MNHEY, CDR2 SVGAGI. This CDR3 reads CASSERFGQGAFF. In DNA form, the CDR3 reads TGTGCCAGCAGTGAACGATTCGGACAAGGAGCTTTCTTT.

This clone was counted a few times. The rearrangement links TRBV6-1 to TRBJ1-3; D remains ambiguous. The V end was cut by 2 bases, the J end by 11 bases, with 13 bases between. In germline, CDR1 is MNHNS, CDR2 SASEGT. The CDR3 spans 13 residues. CDR3 nucleotide sequence: TGTGCCAGCAGTGAATACTTCACCAGCGCCATATATTTT. Amino acid sequence: CASSEYFTSAIYF.